This T cell receptor beta chain was profiled in a study of CD8 T cells in Susac syndrome. Between the trimmed V and J ends, which lost 7 bases and 8 bases, there was a span of 18 bases. The CDR3 covers 13 residues. The germline gives CDR1 GTSNPN, CDR2 SVGIG (reference sequence). Sequencing of TCR beta was undertaken in CD8+ and CD4+ T cells derived from blood. TEMRA cells were enriched by FACS, and CD4+ and CD8+ T cells were negatively isolated. Random hexamers primed reverse transcription of about 0.5 to 1 ug RNA. Across 54 Vbeta and 13 Jbeta, immunoSEQ multiplex PCR amplified TCR beta CDR3. TCRdb re-analysed the immunoSEQ multiplex PCR reads in MiXCR, keeping a single row per CDR3 protein. The sample lists approximately 200,000 distinct CDR3 sequences; 95% were seen once.

J is TRBJ2-1 and V is TRBV30; a weak D match, TRBD2 (6 bases). Sequencing was performed on CD4+ T cells from PBMCs. The TCR comes from a human donor with multiple sclerosis. CDR3 nucleotide sequence: TGTGCCTCCAGATTCTGGGCTAGCGATGAGCAGTTCTTC. Its protein product is CASRFWASDEQFF.